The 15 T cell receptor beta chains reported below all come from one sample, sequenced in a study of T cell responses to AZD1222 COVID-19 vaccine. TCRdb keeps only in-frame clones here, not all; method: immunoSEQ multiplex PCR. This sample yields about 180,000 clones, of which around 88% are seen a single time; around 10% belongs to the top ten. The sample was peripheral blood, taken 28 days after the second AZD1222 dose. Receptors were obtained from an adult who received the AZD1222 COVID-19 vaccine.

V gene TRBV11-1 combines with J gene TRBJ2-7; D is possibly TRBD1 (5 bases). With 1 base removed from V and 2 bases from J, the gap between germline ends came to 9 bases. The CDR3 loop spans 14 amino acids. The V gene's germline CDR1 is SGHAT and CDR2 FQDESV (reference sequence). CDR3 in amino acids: CASSLGTRAYEQYF. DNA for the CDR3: TGTGCCAGCAGCTTAGGGACAAGGGCCTACGAGCAGTACTTC.

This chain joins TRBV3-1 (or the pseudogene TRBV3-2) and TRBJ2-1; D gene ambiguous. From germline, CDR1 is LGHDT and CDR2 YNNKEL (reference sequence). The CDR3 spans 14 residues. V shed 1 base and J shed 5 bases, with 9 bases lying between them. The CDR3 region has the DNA TGTGCCAGCAGCCAAGGGCAAAACGACAATGAGCAGTTCTTC. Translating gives CASSQGQNDNEQFF.

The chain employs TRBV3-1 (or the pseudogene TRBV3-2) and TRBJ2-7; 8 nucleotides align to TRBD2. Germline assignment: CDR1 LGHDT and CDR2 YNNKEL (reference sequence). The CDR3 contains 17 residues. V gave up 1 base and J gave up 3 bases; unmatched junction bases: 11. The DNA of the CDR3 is TGTGCCAGCAGCCAAGGATCCTTTATAGCGGGGATCTACGAGCAGTACTTC. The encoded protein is CASSQGSFIAGIYEQYF.

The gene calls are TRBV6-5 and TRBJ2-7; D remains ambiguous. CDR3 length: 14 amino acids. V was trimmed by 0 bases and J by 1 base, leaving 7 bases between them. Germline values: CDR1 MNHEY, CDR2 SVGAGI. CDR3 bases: TGTGCCAGCAGTTACTCTGGTGGGTCCTACGAGCAGTACTTC. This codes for CASSYSGGSYEQYF.

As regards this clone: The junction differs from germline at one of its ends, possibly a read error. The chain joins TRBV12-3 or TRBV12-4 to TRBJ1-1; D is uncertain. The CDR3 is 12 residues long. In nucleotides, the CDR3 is TGTGCCAGCAGCCCTCGACCCACTGAAGCTTTTTTT. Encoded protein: CASSPRPTEAFF.

The CDR3 reads CASSLVGRGSSSYNEQFF. The CDR3, as DNA: TGTGCCAGCAGCTTAGTGGGCAGGGGCTCAAGCTCCTACAATGAGCAGTTCTTC. The chain recombines TRBV7-8 with TRBJ2-1, with TRBD1 as a possible D gene (6 bases). With 1 base removed from V and 0 bases from J, the gap between germline ends came to 16 bases. Germline V gene lookup returns CDR1 SGHVS and CDR2 FQNEAQ. The CDR3 covers 18 residues.

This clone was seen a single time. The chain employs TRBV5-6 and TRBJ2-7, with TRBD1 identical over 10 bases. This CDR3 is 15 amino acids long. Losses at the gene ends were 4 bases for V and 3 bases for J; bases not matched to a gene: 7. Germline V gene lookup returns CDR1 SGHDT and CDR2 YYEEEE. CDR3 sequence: CASSLTGTGDYEQYF. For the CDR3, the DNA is TGTGCCAGCAGCCTCACCGGGACAGGGGACTACGAGCAGTACTTC.

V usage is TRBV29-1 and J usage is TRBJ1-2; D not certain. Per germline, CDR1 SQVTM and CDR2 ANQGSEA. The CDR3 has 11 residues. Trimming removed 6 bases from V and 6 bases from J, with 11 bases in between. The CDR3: CSVQIGDGYTF. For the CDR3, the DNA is TGCAGCGTACAGATAGGCGATGGCTACACCTTC.

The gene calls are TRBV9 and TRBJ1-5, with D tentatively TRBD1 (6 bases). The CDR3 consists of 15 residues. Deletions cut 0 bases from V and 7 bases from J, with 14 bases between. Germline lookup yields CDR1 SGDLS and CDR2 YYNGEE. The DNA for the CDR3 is TGTGCCAGCAGCGTAGTAAGGGGGACGGACCAGCCCCAGCATTTT. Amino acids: CASSVVRGTDQPQHF.

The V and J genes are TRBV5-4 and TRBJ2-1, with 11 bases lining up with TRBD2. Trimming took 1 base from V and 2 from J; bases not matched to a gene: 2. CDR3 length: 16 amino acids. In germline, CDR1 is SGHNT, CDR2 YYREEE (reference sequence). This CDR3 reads CASSLPSGGTYNEQFF. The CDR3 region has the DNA TGTGCCAGCAGCTTGCCTAGCGGGGGGACCTACAATGAGCAGTTCTTC.

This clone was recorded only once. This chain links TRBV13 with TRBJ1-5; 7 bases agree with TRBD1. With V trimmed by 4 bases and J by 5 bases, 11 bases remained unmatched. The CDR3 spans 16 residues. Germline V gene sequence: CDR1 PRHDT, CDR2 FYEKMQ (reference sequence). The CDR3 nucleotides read TGTGCCAGCAGCTCCCACAGACAGGGATGGGATCAGCCCCAGCATTTT. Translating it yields CASSSHRQGWDQPQHF. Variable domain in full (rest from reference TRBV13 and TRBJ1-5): AAGVIQSPRHLIKEKRETATLKCYPIPRHDTVYWYQQGPGQDPQFLISFYEKMQSDKGSIPDRFSAQQFSDYHSELNMSSLELGDSALYFCASSSHRQGWDQPQHFGDGTRLSIL.

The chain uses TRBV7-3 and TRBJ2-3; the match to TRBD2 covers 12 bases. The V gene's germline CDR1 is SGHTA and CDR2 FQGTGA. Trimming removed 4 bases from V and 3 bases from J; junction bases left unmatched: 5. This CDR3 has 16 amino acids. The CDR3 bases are TGTGCCAGCAGCTCGCGACTAGCGGGGGAGACAGATACGCAGTATTTT. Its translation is CASSSRLAGETDTQYF.

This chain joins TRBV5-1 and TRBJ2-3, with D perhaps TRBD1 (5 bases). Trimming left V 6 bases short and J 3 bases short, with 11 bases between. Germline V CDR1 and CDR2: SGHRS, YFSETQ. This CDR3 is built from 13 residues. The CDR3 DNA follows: TGCGCCAGCACCGAAGGGGTGACAGATACGCAGTATTTT. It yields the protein CASTEGVTDTQYF.

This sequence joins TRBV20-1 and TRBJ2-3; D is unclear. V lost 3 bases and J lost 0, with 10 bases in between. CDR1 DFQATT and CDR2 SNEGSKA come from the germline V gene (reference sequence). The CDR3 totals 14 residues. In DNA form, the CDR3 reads TGCAGTGCTAGTCGGAGCCAGAGCACAGATACGCAGTATTTT. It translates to CSASRSQSTDTQYF.

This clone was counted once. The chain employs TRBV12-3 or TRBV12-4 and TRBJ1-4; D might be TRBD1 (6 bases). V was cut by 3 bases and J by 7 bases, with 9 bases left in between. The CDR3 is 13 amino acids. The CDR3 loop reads CASSLGRGEKLFF. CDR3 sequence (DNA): TGTGCCAGCAGTTTGGGCAGGGGTGAAAAACTGTTTTTT.